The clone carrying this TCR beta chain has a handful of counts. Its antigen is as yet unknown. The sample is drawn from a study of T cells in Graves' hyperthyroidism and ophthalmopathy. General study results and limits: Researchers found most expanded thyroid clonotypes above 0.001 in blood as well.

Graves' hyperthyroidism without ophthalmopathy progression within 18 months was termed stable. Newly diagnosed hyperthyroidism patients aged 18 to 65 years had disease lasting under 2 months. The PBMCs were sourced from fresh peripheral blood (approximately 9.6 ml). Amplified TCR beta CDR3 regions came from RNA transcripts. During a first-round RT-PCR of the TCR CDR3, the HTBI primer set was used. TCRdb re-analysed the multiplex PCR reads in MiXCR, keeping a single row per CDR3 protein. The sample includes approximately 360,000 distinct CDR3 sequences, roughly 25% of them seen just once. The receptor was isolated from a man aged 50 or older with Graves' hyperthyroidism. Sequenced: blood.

The chain's CDR3 is CSAREGAITEAFF. CDR3 DNA sequence: TGCAGTGCTAGAGAGGGTGCTATCACTGAAGCTTTCTTT. The chain employs TRBV20-1 and TRBJ1-1; no reliable D call. Trimming pared 0 bases from V and 4 bases from J, leaving 9 bases between. Germline V gene sequence: CDR1 DFQATT, CDR2 SNEGSKA (reference sequence). The CDR3 has 13 residues.